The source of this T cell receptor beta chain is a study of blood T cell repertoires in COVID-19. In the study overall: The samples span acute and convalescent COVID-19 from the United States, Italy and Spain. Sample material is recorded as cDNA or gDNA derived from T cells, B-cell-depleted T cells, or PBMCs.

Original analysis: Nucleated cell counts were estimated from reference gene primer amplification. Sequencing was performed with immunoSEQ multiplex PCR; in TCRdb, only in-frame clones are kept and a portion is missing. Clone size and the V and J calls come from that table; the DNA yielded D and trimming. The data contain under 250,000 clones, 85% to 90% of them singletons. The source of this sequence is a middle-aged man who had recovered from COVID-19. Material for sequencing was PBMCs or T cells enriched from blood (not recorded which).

The DNA for the CDR3 is TGTGCCAGCAGTGAACAGGGGGACTATGGCTACACCTTC. The encoded protein is CASSEQGDYGYTF. The rearrangement uses TRBV25-1 and TRBJ1-2; 7 bases map to TRBD1. Germline CDR1 MGHDK, CDR2 SYGVNS. This CDR3 is 13 amino acids long. V was pared by 2 bases and J by 3 bases, with 0 bases of the junction left unmatched.